These 28 T cell receptor beta chains came from one sample sequenced in a study of control samples from healthy donors and cancer patients. Data came from immunoSEQ multiplex PCR; TCRdb stores just in-frame clones and leaves some out. The table lists 100,000 to 150,000 clones, approximately 92% of them singletons. What was sequenced was PBMCs. The receptors were sampled from a man aged 80 or over with head and neck cancer.

The chain carries TRBV5-1 and TRBJ2-2; possibly TRBD1 for D (5 bases). The V end was cut by 6 bases, the J end by 3 bases, with 12 bases between. Germline CDR1 SGHRS, CDR2 YFSETQ. The length of the CDR3 is 14 residues. The CDR3, as DNA: TGCGCCAGCAACCCAGGGTCGGACACCGGGGAGCTGTTTTTT. Encoded protein: CASNPGSDTGELFF.

For the CDR3, the DNA is TGTGCCAGCAGCCCAAGCCCGGGACAGGGGACCAACTATGGCTACACCTTC. Translated: CASSPSPGQGTNYGYTF. This rearrangement joins TRBV11-2 to TRBJ1-2, with 10 bases aligning to TRBD1. The CDR3 consists of 17 residues. Germline CDR1 SGHAT, CDR2 FQNNGV. With 5 bases clipped from V and 2 bases from J, the junction kept 11 bases outside the gene matches.

Concerning this clone: The junction differs from germline at one of its ends, possibly a read error. This same CDR3 is encoded by further DNA sequences in the sample. The chain combines TRBV6-1 with TRBJ1-2, with TRBD1 identical over 12 bases. Germline V gene sequence: CDR1 MNHNS, CDR2 SASEGT. CDR3 size: 14 residues. CDR3 sequence (DNA): TGTGCCAGTAGTGAAGGGACAGGGGGCCGAGGCTACACCTTC. Translating it yields CASSEGTGGRGYTF.

This sequence joins TRBV11-2 and TRBJ1-2, with D unresolved. The V end lost 1 base, the J end lost 1 base, and 7 bases lay between the germline ends. The CDR3 loop spans 14 amino acids. The V gene's germline CDR1 is SGHAT and CDR2 FQNNGV. This CDR3 is CASSLGLGNYGYTF. DNA of the CDR3: TGTGCCAGCAGCTTAGGCCTCGGTAACTATGGCTACACCTTC.

This rearrangement joins TRBV7-9 to TRBJ1-2; 7 nucleotides line up with TRBD1. Unmatched junction bases numbered 9, after V lost 3 bases and J lost 8 bases. Per the germline V gene, CDR1 is SEHNR and CDR2 is FQNEAQ (reference sequence). The CDR3 is 14 amino acids. As DNA, the CDR3 is TGTGCCAGCAGCTTGTGGTTGGGACAGCAAGGCTACACCTTC. Translation: CASSLWLGQQGYTF.

The chain has TRBV19 and TRBJ1-5; 8 bases line up with TRBD1. Germline CDR1 reads LNHDA; CDR2 reads SQIVND (reference sequence). The CDR3 totals 14 residues. Trimming at V came to 8 bases and at J to 5 bases, leaving 8 bases not matched to a gene. The CDR3 nucleotides are TGTGCCAGTGGCCCGGCAGGGGGCCATCAGCCCCAGCATTTT. Translating it yields CASGPAGGHQPQHF.

The chain links TRBV6-2 or TRBV6-3 to TRBJ2-7, with a weak D call TRBD1 (6 bases). V lost 4 bases, J lost 2 bases, and 12 bases lay in between. The CDR3 contains 14 residues. CDR1 and CDR2 (germline): MNHEY, SVGEGT. CDR3 sequence: CASSFQGWAYEQYF. CDR3 DNA: TGTGCCAGCAGTTTCCAGGGGTGGGCCTACGAGCAGTACTTC.

J is TRBJ2-5 and V is TRBV2; no clear D gene. This CDR3 has 13 amino acids. The V gene lost 8 bases and the J gene lost 2 bases, with 12 bases spanning the gap. From germline, CDR1 is SNHLY and CDR2 FYNNEI. As DNA, the CDR3 is TGTGCCAGCGGGGTGGTCAGTCAAGAGACCCAGTACTTC. This translates into CASGVVSQETQYF.

J is TRBJ2-1 and V is TRBV9, with 8 bases fitting TRBD2. V gave up 0 bases and J gave up 10 bases; unmatched junction bases: 6. The germline V gene has CDR1 SGDLS and CDR2 YYNGEE. The CDR3 is 14 residues long. CDR3 amino acids: CASSVEERENEQFF. For the CDR3, the DNA is TGTGCCAGCAGCGTAGAGGAGCGGGAGAACGAGCAGTTCTTC. The complete variable domain, with remaining parts taken from reference TRBV9 and TRBJ2-1, reads DSGVTQTPKHLITATGQRVTLRCSPRSGDLSVYWYQQSLDQGLQFLIQYYNGEERAKGNILERFSAQQFPDLHSELNLSSLELGDSALYFCASSVEERENEQFFGPGTRLTVL.

CDR3 in amino acids: CASSQDAGGRYNEQFF. The DNA for the CDR3 is TGTGCCAGCAGCCAAGATGCGGGGGGGCGGTACAATGAGCAGTTCTTC. The rearrangement joins TRBV3-1 (or the pseudogene TRBV3-2) to TRBJ2-1, with 9 bases lining up with TRBD2. The CDR3 extends over 16 amino acids. The germline CDR1 and CDR2 sequences are LGHDT and YNNKEL (reference sequence). Trimming at V came to 0 bases and at J to 4 bases, leaving 4 bases not matched to a gene.

This chain links TRBV30 with TRBJ2-7, with 9 nucleotides matching TRBD2. This CDR3 is built from 15 residues. The V segment lost 0 bases and the J segment 2 bases; nucleotides outside the gene matches: 5. Germline CDR1 is GTSNPN and CDR2 is SVGIG (reference sequence). CDR3 DNA sequence: TGTGCCTGGAGTGTAGGGGCGGGAGGGCCCTACGAGCAGTACTTC. Protein product: CAWSVGAGGPYEQYF. The full variable domain, its missing parts supplied by reference TRBV30 and TRBJ2-7, is SQTIHQWPATLVQPVGSPLSLECTVEGTSNPNLYWYRQAAGRGLQLLFYSVGIGQISSEVPQNLSASRPQDRQFILSSKKLLLSDSGFYLCAWSVGAGGPYEQYFGPGTRLTVT.

This clone was observed a single time. The V gene is TRBV20-1, the J gene TRBJ2-1; D is uncertain. Germline lookup yields CDR1 DFQATT and CDR2 SNEGSKA (reference sequence). The CDR3 has 16 residues. Trimming removed 3 bases at V and 0 bases at J, with 15 bases between. The CDR3 nucleotides are TGCAGTGCTAGTTCCTTTCGGGCCTACTCCTACAATGAGCAGTTCTTC. Translated: CSASSFRAYSYNEQFF.

The CDR3 loop is CASSPFPWSGGSTDTQYF. The CDR3 nucleotides read TGTGCCAGCAGCCCCTTCCCCTGGAGCGGGGGGAGTACAGATACGCAGTATTTT. The chain recombines TRBV14 with TRBJ2-3, with 9 bases aligning to TRBD2. Germline V gene sequence: CDR1 SGHDN, CDR2 FVKESK. Trimming at V came to 4 bases and at J to 3 bases, leaving 14 bases not matched to a gene. This CDR3 contains 18 residues.

This chain joins TRBV30 and TRBJ1-1, with D unclear. Germline-derived CDR1 and CDR2 are GTSNPN and SVGIG (reference sequence). This CDR3 contains 11 residues. V dropped 2 bases and J dropped 5 bases, with 6 bases sitting between them. CDR3 nucleotide sequence: TGTGCCTGGAGTACGGGAACTGAAGCTTTCTTT. Amino acids: CAWSTGTEAFF.

V is TRBV7-6 and J is TRBJ2-7; TRBD2 matches at 10 bases. The CDR3 totals 16 residues. CDR1 is SGHVS and CDR2 is FNYEAQ in the germline V gene. J lost 5 bases, V lost 0 bases, and 7 bases had no gene match. The CDR3 loop is CASSLAWLAGEDEQYF. CDR3 DNA sequence: TGTGCCAGCAGCTTAGCTTGGCTAGCGGGAGAGGACGAGCAGTACTTC. Complete variable domain (other parts from reference TRBV7-6 and TRBJ2-7): GAGVSQSPRYKVTKRGQDVALRCDPISGHVSLYWYRQALGQGPEFLTYFNYEAQQDKSGLPNDRFSAERPEGSISTLTIQRTEQRDSAMYRCASSLAWLAGEDEQYFGPGTRLTVT.

This chain uses TRBV18 with TRBJ1-2; a possible D gene is TRBD1 (5 bases). Trimming removed 3 bases from V and 8 bases from J, with 16 bases in between. CDR3 length: 14 residues. Germline V gene sequence: CDR1 KGHSH, CDR2 LQKENI. In DNA, the CDR3 is TGTGCCAGCTCACCCCTCAGGGAATCTTACGGCTACACCTTC. The encoded protein is CASSPLRESYGYTF.

V usage is TRBV4-2 and J usage is TRBJ1-2, with D maybe TRBD1 (5 bases). The CDR3 covers 15 residues. Trimming left V 0 bases short and J 8 bases short, with 16 bases between. Germline V gives CDR1 LGHNA, CDR2 YNFKEQ. CDR3 nucleotides: TGTGCCAGCAGCCAAGAACAACTAGGGGCCTGGGGCTACACCTTC. Translation gives CASSQEQLGAWGYTF.

The DNA for the CDR3 is TGTGCCAGCAATGAACAGGGAGGTTACAATGAGCAGTTCTTC. This codes for CASNEQGGYNEQFF. This chain links TRBV9 with TRBJ2-1; D may correspond to TRBD1 or TRBD2 (6 bases each). Germline CDR1 and CDR2: SGDLS and YYNGEE. CDR3 length: 14 amino acids. Trimming removed 6 bases from V and 4 bases from J, with 14 bases in between.

The chain combines TRBV10-3 with TRBJ2-3; D possibly corresponds to TRBD2 (6 bases). Per germline, CDR1 ENHRY and CDR2 SYGVKD. The germline V and J ends were trimmed by 6 bases and 5 bases, with 15 bases remaining between them. This CDR3 comprises 14 residues. CDR3 sequence (DNA): TGTGCCATCAGGAAGACAGCGGAGGGAGATACGCAGTATTTT. This encodes CAIRKTAEGDTQYF.

The chain links TRBV29-1 to TRBJ1-2; D perhaps matches TRBD1 (5 bases). Per the germline V gene, CDR1 is SQVTM and CDR2 is ANQGSEA. This CDR3 spans 14 amino acids. V was shortened by 2 bases and J by 3 bases, with 13 bases between the two germline ends. The CDR3 coding sequence is TGCAGCGTTGAAAAACAGGTCGTTGACTATGGCTACACCTTC. As protein: CSVEKQVVDYGYTF.

CDR3 amino acids: CASSYPLAGDPMGIQYF. CDR3 nucleotide sequence: TGTGCCAGCAGTTACCCCCTAGCGGGGGACCCAATGGGCATTCAGTACTTC. The V call is TRBV6-2 or TRBV6-3, the J call TRBJ2-4, with 10 positions matching TRBD2. V lost 2 bases and J lost 9; bases outside the gene matches: 13. CDR1 MNHEY and CDR2 SVGEGT come from the germline V gene. CDR3 length equals 17 residues.

V and J are TRBV7-6 and TRBJ2-7, with TRBD2 identical over 9 bases. V gave up 5 bases and J gave up 0 bases; unmatched junction bases: 14. The germline gives CDR1 SGHVS, CDR2 FNYEAQ. This CDR3 comprises 18 residues. CDR3 DNA sequence: TGTGCCAGCAGCCTCCGGACTAGCGTCCGGGACAGCTCCTACGAGCAGTACTTC. This translates into CASSLRTSVRDSSYEQYF.

The chain links TRBV6-5 to TRBJ2-2; D ambiguous. Trimming removed 10 bases from V and 1 base from J, with 13 bases in between. Per the germline V gene, CDR1 is MNHEY and CDR2 is SVGAGI. The CDR3 consists of 14 residues. The CDR3 here is CATQFDWNTGELFF. The CDR3 DNA is TGTGCCACGCAGTTCGACTGGAACACCGGGGAGCTGTTTTTT.

This chain's CDR3 is CASSLGTIAMDEQYF. The CDR3 DNA is TGTGCCAGCAGCCTCGGGACTATTGCAATGGACGAGCAGTACTTC. V and J are TRBV7-9 and TRBJ2-7; TRBD2 matches 7 bases. J was trimmed by 5 bases and V by 5 bases; bases with no gene match: 12. This CDR3 comprises 15 residues. From germline, CDR1 is SEHNR and CDR2 FQNEAQ (reference sequence).

About this clone itself: The sample contains more than one DNA sequence encoding this CDR3. The chain couples TRBV6-5 to TRBJ2-7; 9 nucleotides agree with TRBD1. The V and J ends lost 5 bases and 3 bases, in that order; junction bases with no gene match: 5. Germline-derived CDR1 and CDR2 are MNHEY and SVGAGI. The CDR3 totals 14 residues. The DNA for the CDR3 is TGTGCCAGCAGTACAGGGACAGGGTTCTACGAGCAGTACTTC. Protein sequence: CASSTGTGFYEQYF.

The rearrangement joins TRBV18 to TRBJ2-7; maybe TRBD1 (6 bases). The V and J ends lost 1 base and 6 bases respectively, with 16 bases between them. The length of the CDR3 is 15 residues. CDR1 is KGHSH, CDR2 LQKENI, per germline. The CDR3 loop reads CASSPQQDSDREQYF. The CDR3 region has the DNA TGTGCCAGCTCACCACAACAGGACAGTGATCGCGAGCAGTACTTC.

This chain uses TRBV10-3 with TRBJ2-3; 11 bases map to TRBD2. Trimming at V came to 3 bases and at J to 1 base, leaving 0 bases not matched to a gene. This CDR3 is built from 15 residues. Germline CDR1 is ENHRY and CDR2 is SYGVKD. CDR3: CAISELAGGTDTQYF. CDR3 sequence (DNA): TGTGCCATCAGTGAACTAGCGGGGGGCACAGATACGCAGTATTTT.

This sequence joins TRBV7-9 and TRBJ2-2; D is undetermined. This CDR3 spans 13 amino acids. Deletions cut 1 base from V and 6 bases from J, with 6 bases between. The germline V gene has CDR1 SEHNR and CDR2 FQNEAQ (reference sequence). For the CDR3, the DNA is TGTGCCAGCAGCTTAGGGGCCTCCGGGGAGCTGTTTTTT. It is translated as CASSLGASGELFF. Based on the CDR3 plus reference TRBV7-9 and TRBJ2-2, the full variable domain is DTGVSQNPRHKITKRGQNVTFRCDPISEHNRLYWYRQTLGQGPEFLTYFQNEAQLEKSRLLSDRFSAERPKGSFSTLEIQRTEQGDSAMYLCASSLGASGELFFGEGSRLTVL.